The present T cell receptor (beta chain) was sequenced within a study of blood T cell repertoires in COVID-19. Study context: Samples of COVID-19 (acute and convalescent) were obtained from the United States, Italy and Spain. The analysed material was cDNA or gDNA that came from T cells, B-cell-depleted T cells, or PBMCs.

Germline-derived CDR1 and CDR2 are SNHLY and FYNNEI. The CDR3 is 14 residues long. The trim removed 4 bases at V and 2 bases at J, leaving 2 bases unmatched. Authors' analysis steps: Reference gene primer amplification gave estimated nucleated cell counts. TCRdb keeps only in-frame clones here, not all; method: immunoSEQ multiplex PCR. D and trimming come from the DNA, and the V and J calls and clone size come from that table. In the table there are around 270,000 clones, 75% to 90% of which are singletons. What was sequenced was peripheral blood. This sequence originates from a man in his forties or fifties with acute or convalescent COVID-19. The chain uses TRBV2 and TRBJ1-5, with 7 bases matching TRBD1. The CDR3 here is CASSGQGRNQPQHF. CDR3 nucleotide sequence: TGTGCCAGCAGTGGACAGGGCCGCAATCAGCCCCAGCATTTT.